The next 24 T cell receptor beta chains were all read from a single sample in a study of blood T cell repertoires in COVID-19. Profiled with immunoSEQ multiplex PCR; TCRdb holds only in-frame clones, not every one. This sample has 150,000 to 200,000 clones, with over 70% found just once. Sequencing was carried out using peripheral blood. These receptor sequences come from an elderly woman with active or convalescent COVID-19.

The chain joins TRBV18 to TRBJ2-7; 10 positions match TRBD1. Germline CDR1 KGHSH, CDR2 LQKENI. This CDR3 has 15 amino acids. The V gene end was trimmed by 2 bases and the J gene end by 5 bases; junction bases not matched to a gene: 6. The CDR3 coding sequence is TGTGCCAGCTCACCAGCGGGACAGGGGCCCAACGAGCAGTACTTC. Residues: CASSPAGQGPNEQYF.

This clone is a singleton in its sample. The chain uses TRBV7-2 and TRBJ1-5, with D maybe TRBD1 (5 bases). The ends were cut back, 3 bases at V and 6 bases at J, with 9 bases in the middle. The germline gives CDR1 SGHTA, CDR2 FQGNSA. The CDR3 covers 13 residues. The CDR3 DNA follows: TGTGCCAGCAGCTTGGAGGGGACTCAGCCCCAGCATTTT. Its protein is CASSLEGTQPQHF.

The chain has TRBV24-1 and TRBJ1-1, with 8 bases lining up with TRBD1. The V and J ends lost 8 bases and 2 bases, in that order; junction bases with no gene match: 9. CDR1 KGHDR and CDR2 SFDVKD come from the germline V gene. The length of the CDR3 is 15 residues. The CDR3 sequence: CATTTPGGTNTEAFF. The CDR3 DNA sequence: TGTGCCACCACAACTCCAGGGGGCACTAACACTGAAGCTTTCTTT.

As DNA, the CDR3 is TGTGCCAGCAGTCGCGCGACAGAACACAATCAGCCCCAGCATTTT. Translated, it gives CASSRATEHNQPQHF. The rearrangement uses TRBV27 and TRBJ1-5; a possible D gene is TRBD1 (5 bases). V lost 5 bases and J lost 3, with 14 bases in between. The CDR3 is made up of 15 amino acids. Germline CDR1 is MNHEY and CDR2 is SMNVEV (reference sequence).

The chain employs TRBV27 and TRBJ1-1; 9 bases fit TRBD1. After removal of 4 bases from V and 11 bases from J, the junction contained 11 bases not matched to a gene. Germline CDR1 is MNHEY and CDR2 is SMNVEV (reference sequence). This CDR3 has 14 amino acids. CDR3 sequence reads: CASSSPGQGSGAFF. CDR3 bases: TGTGCCAGCAGTTCGCCGGGACAGGGTTCCGGGGCTTTCTTT.

In this sample, this clone turned up once. The CDR3 is CASSARDSFAYNEQFF. CDR3 bases: TGTGCCAGCAGCGCCCGCGACAGTTTTGCCTACAATGAGCAGTTCTTC. V is TRBV11-3 and J is TRBJ2-1; D might be TRBD1 (5 bases). CDR3 length: 16 amino acids. V lost 5 bases and J lost 2, with 16 bases in between. Looked up from germline, CDR1 is SGHNT and CDR2 is YENEEA.

V usage is TRBV5-1 and J usage is TRBJ2-7, with no clear D. CDR1 is SGHRS and CDR2 is YFSETQ in the germline V gene. The CDR3 loop spans 14 amino acids. V was trimmed by 4 bases and J by 2 bases, leaving 13 bases between them. CDR3 amino acids: CASSPGGGTYEQYF. In nucleotides, the CDR3 is TGCGCCAGCAGCCCCGGCGGTGGAACCTACGAGCAGTACTTC.

J is TRBJ1-6 and V is TRBV5-4; possibly TRBD1 for D (6 bases). This CDR3 is 14 amino acids long. V was clipped by 3 bases and J by 8 bases, with 12 bases between them. Germline CDR1 SGHNT, CDR2 YYREEE (reference sequence). Here the CDR3 reads CASSYRDNDSPLHF. For the CDR3, the DNA is TGTGCCAGCAGCTACCGGGACAATGATTCACCCCTCCACTTT.

The chain uses TRBV4-3 and TRBJ1-1; 7 positions match TRBD1. In germline, CDR1 is LGHNA, CDR2 YSLEER. The J segment lost 8 bases and the V segment lost 3 bases, leaving 9 bases of the junction unmatched. This CDR3 contains 14 residues. The CDR3 spells CASSQEQGPGEAFF. The CDR3 region has the DNA TGCGCCAGCAGCCAGGAACAGGGGCCCGGGGAAGCTTTCTTT.

The chain carries TRBV6-6 and TRBJ1-2; 7 bases line up with TRBD1. CDR1 and CDR2 from the germline V gene are MNHNY and SVGAGI (reference sequence). This CDR3 contains 15 residues. The ends lost 5 bases at V and 0 bases at J; junction bases unmatched: 6. CDR3 amino acids: CASSPGQAANYGYTF. In DNA, the CDR3 is TGTGCCAGCAGTCCCGGACAGGCAGCTAACTATGGCTACACCTTC.

The J gene is TRBJ2-3, the V gene TRBV6-4, with D possibly matching TRBD2 (5 bases). The germline gives CDR1 MRHNA, CDR2 SNTAGT. The CDR3 covers 14 residues. The V end was cut by 6 bases, the J end by 0 bases, with 10 bases between. CDR3 coding DNA: TGTGCCAGCAGGGCGGGTCCTAGCACAGATACGCAGTATTTT. Translated, it gives CASRAGPSTDTQYF.

The V and J genes are TRBV9 and TRBJ2-5; 7 bases line up with TRBD2. This CDR3 comprises 14 residues. In germline, CDR1 is SGDLS, CDR2 YYNGEE. The trim removed 0 bases at V and 5 bases at J, leaving 4 bases unmatched. CDR3 residues: CASSVEAGRETQYF. CDR3 in DNA: TGTGCCAGCAGCGTAGAAGCGGGGAGGGAGACCCAGTACTTC.

The chain is built from TRBV6-5 and TRBJ1-3; TRBD1 matches 7 bases. The CDR3 totals 16 residues. Germline V lookup: CDR1 MNHEY, CDR2 SVGAGI. Losses at the gene ends were 4 bases for V and 5 bases for J; bases not matched to a gene: 11. The CDR3 protein is CASSSVGTGVRNTIYF. CDR3 nucleotides: TGTGCCAGCAGTTCTGTGGGTACAGGGGTCCGAAACACCATATATTTT.

The gene calls are TRBV19 and TRBJ1-4; D call uncertain. This CDR3 contains 15 residues. V was pared by 7 bases and J by 10 bases, with 22 bases between. The V gene's germline CDR1 is LNHDA and CDR2 SQIVND (reference sequence). In DNA form, the CDR3 reads TGTGCCAGTACCCTCCCCTCTACGCCGAGTGGAAAACTGTTTTTT. This sequence encodes CASTLPSTPSGKLFF.

V usage is TRBV19 and J usage is TRBJ1-4, with 10 bases lining up with TRBD1. The germline CDR1 and CDR2 sequences are LNHDA and SQIVND (reference sequence). CDR3 size: 14 residues. Trimming removed 4 bases from V and 8 bases from J; junction bases left unmatched: 4. As DNA, the CDR3 is TGTGCCAGTAGTACTGACAGGGGGCGCGAAAAACTGTTTTTT. Protein sequence: CASSTDRGREKLFF.

The CDR3 sequence: CASSPPSGGITDTQYF. The CDR3 nucleotides read TGTGCCAGCAGCCCCCCTAGCGGGGGGATCACAGATACGCAGTATTTT. The V gene is TRBV9, the J gene TRBJ2-3, with 11 positions matching TRBD2. This CDR3 spans 16 amino acids. V shed 4 bases and J 2 bases; nucleotides not matched to a gene: 6. Germline lookup yields CDR1 SGDLS and CDR2 YYNGEE.

This chain links TRBV10-3 with TRBJ1-6, with TRBD1 identical over 10 bases. Germline CDR1 ENHRY, CDR2 SYGVKD. The CDR3 has 13 residues. Losses at the gene ends were 7 bases for V and 10 bases for J; bases not matched to a gene: 4. The CDR3 reads CAIKGTGESPLHF. In DNA, the CDR3 is TGTGCCATCAAAGGGACAGGGGAATCACCCCTCCACTTT.

Here the CDR3 reads CASSDLGSVLDEQFF. CDR3 DNA: TGCGCCAGCAGCGATCTCGGGTCGGTTTTGGATGAGCAGTTCTTC. V and J are TRBV5-1 and TRBJ2-1; D is uncertain. The ends were cut back, 4 bases at V and 8 bases at J, with 19 bases in the middle. Germline V CDR1 and CDR2: SGHRS, YFSETQ. This CDR3 contains 15 residues.

The rearrangement links TRBV6-2 or TRBV6-3 to TRBJ2-1; no clear D gene. The CDR3 sequence is 12 residues long. In germline, CDR1 is MNHEY, CDR2 SVGEGT. V was cut by 2 bases and J by 10 bases, with 9 bases left in between. The CDR3 here is CASSYPVGEQFF. In DNA form, the CDR3 reads TGTGCCAGCAGTTACCCCGTCGGGGAGCAGTTCTTC.

J is TRBJ1-2 and V is TRBV6-5; the D is unclear. The CDR3 is 15 residues long. The germline gives CDR1 MNHEY, CDR2 SVGAGI. The V gene lost 6 bases and the J gene lost 0 bases, with 14 bases spanning the gap. The CDR3 sequence: CASRSRAGSNYGYTF. CDR3 nucleotides: TGTGCCAGCAGGTCGAGGGCGGGGTCTAACTATGGCTACACCTTC.

This chain joins TRBV5-6 and TRBJ2-2, with TRBD1 identical over 8 bases. There are 16 residues in the CDR3. Trimming cost V 6 bases and J 5 bases; bases outside gene matches: 12. From germline, CDR1 is SGHDT and CDR2 YYEEEE. CDR3 region: CASTHLTGVNTGELFF. As DNA, the CDR3 is TGTGCCAGCACCCATCTGACAGGGGTCAATACCGGGGAGCTGTTTTTT.

The rearrangement links TRBV7-9 to TRBJ2-7, with D possibly TRBD1 on 5 matching bases. CDR1 is SEHNR and CDR2 is FQNEAQ in the germline V gene (reference sequence). V dropped 5 bases and J dropped 10 bases, with 15 bases sitting between them. This CDR3 contains 12 residues. CDR3 bases: TGTGCCAGCAGCCGAGACAGTTTTTCTCAGTACTTC. Translating it yields CASSRDSFSQYF.

There are a few counts of this clone. The genes are TRBV19 and TRBJ2-2, with 10 bases fitting TRBD1. V lost 7 bases and J lost 4; bases outside the gene matches: 9. CDR1 is LNHDA, CDR2 SQIVND, per germline (reference sequence). The CDR3 spans 16 residues. The DNA for the CDR3 is TGTGCCAGTAAAAGTGTGGGGACAGGGGCCACCGGGGAGCTGTTTTTT. Protein sequence: CASKSVGTGATGELFF. The variable domain in full, completed from reference TRBV19 and TRBJ2-2, reads DGGITQSPKYLFRKEGQNVTLSCEQNLNHDAMYWYRQDPGQGLRLIYYSQIVNDFQKGDIAEGYSVSREKKESFPLTVTSAQKNPTAFYLCASKSVGTGATGELFFGEGSRLTVL.

The J gene is TRBJ1-5, the V gene TRBV6-5; 8 bases are a match to TRBD1. V shed 2 bases and J 6 bases; nucleotides not matched to a gene: 3. In germline, CDR1 is MNHEY, CDR2 SVGAGI. This CDR3 comprises 14 residues. CDR3 sequence: CASSYGDRIQPQHF. CDR3 in DNA: TGTGCCAGCAGTTACGGGGACAGGATTCAGCCCCAGCATTTT.